This T cell receptor beta chain was documented in a study of blood T cell repertoires in COVID-19. In the authors' workflow: Amplifying reference gene primers gave estimates of nucleated cell counts. Assay used: immunoSEQ multiplex PCR; TCRdb lists only in-frame clones, some missing. For V, J and clone size, that table is used; D and trimming come from the DNA. Of approximately 150,000 clones listed, around 89% were seen once; the top ten hold just over 3%. This clonotype was sampled from a woman in her sixties with active COVID-19. The sample comprised peripheral blood.

This CDR3 is CASSQGWGRSPQETQYF. The CDR3 region has the DNA TGCGCCAGCAGCCAAGGGTGGGGGCGGAGTCCACAAGAGACCCAGTACTTC. The chain links TRBV4-1 to TRBJ2-5, with a possible D match to TRBD1 (6 bases). The CDR3 is 17 amino acids. Per germline, CDR1 MGHRA and CDR2 YSYEKL. V lost 1 base and J 2 bases, leaving 17 bases between the germline ends.